The sequence of this T cell receptor (beta chain) was determined in a study of CD8 T cells in Susac syndrome. RNA in amounts of about 0.5 to 1 ug was reverse transcribed with random hexamers. MiXCR, run by TCRdb on the immunoSEQ multiplex PCR reads, gives a single entry per CDR3 protein. The repertoire holds 130,000 to 150,000 distinct CDR3 sequences, around 94% seen once, with approximately 0.08% in the top ten. Age- and sex-matched healthy donors served as the control group. Negative isolation yielded the CD8+ and CD4+ T cells, while FACS enriched the TEMRA cells. The J segment lost 1 base and the V segment lost 3 bases, leaving 1 base of the junction unmatched. This CDR3 contains 15 residues. Germline-derived CDR1 and CDR2 are SGHTA and FQGNSA.

The clonotype comes from a human donor in good health. The sequencing input was CD4+ T cells from PBMCs. This sequence joins TRBV7-2 and TRBJ2-3, with 10 bases lining up with TRBD2. The CDR3 DNA follows: TGTGCCAGCAGCTTTGGGACTAGCGGCACAGATACGCAGTATTTT. It encodes CASSFGTSGTDTQYF.